The 10 T cell receptor beta chains given below trace back to one sample, sequenced in a study of technical replicates of blood from a handful of donors. Assay used: immunoSEQ multiplex PCR; TCRdb lists only in-frame clones, some missing. The sample consists of about 97,000 clones, 96% of them appearing once. Sequencing was done on a sample of T cells isolated from PBMCs. The origin of the receptors is a human donor in good health.

The chain combines TRBV30 with TRBJ1-3, with D possibly being TRBD1 (5 bases). This CDR3 has 18 amino acids. Germline V gene sequence: CDR1 GTSNPN, CDR2 SVGIG (reference sequence). V was shortened by 0 bases and J by 0 bases, with 18 bases between the two germline ends. The CDR3 nucleotides read TGTGCCTGGAGTGTTGACATGACGGGGGGTACCTCTGGAAACACCATATATTTT. Its translation is CAWSVDMTGGTSGNTIYF.

CDR3 sequence: CASSQEGAGGTGELFF. The CDR3 coding sequence is TGCGCCAGCAGCCAAGAAGGGGCAGGGGGCACCGGGGAGCTGTTTTTT. This sequence joins TRBV4-1 and TRBJ2-2, with 7 bases lining up with TRBD1. Germline-derived CDR1 and CDR2 are MGHRA and YSYEKL. The CDR3 length is 16 residues. The J segment lost 4 bases and the V segment lost 0 bases, leaving 5 bases of the junction unmatched.

The rearrangement uses TRBV6-1 and TRBJ1-1; possibly TRBD1 for D (6 bases). This CDR3 contains 13 residues. The V gene lost 5 bases and the J gene lost 4 bases, with 11 bases spanning the gap. Germline CDR1 and CDR2: MNHNS and SASEGT. CDR3 protein: CASSPQGGTEAFF. The DNA for the CDR3 is TGTGCCAGCAGTCCACAGGGTGGCACTGAAGCTTTCTTT.

This chain joins TRBV28 and TRBJ2-7, with TRBD2 as a possible D gene (6 bases). Looked up from germline, CDR1 is MDHEN and CDR2 is SYDVKM. This CDR3 region has 15 residues. Between the trimmed V and J ends, which lost 3 bases and 2 bases, there was a span of 14 bases. CDR3 nucleotides: TGTGCCAGCAGTTTGCGGGGTCCCCTCGCCTACGAGCAGTACTTC. It encodes CASSLRGPLAYEQYF.

The V and J genes are TRBV25-1 and TRBJ1-1; 8 bases agree with TRBD1. Germline V gene lookup returns CDR1 MGHDK and CDR2 SYGVNS. V lost 3 bases, J lost 4 bases, and 7 bases stayed unmatched. The CDR3 is 15 amino acids. CDR3 nucleotide sequence: TGTGCCAGCAGTGATCGTCAGGGGGCGCTCACTGAAGCTTTCTTT. As protein: CASSDRQGALTEAFF.

The chain uses TRBV18 and TRBJ1-6; no clear D gene. Germline-derived CDR1 and CDR2 are KGHSH and LQKENI. V lost 2 bases to trimming and J lost 7 bases, with 6 bases between them. The CDR3 sequence is 13 residues long. Written as DNA, the CDR3 is TGTGCCAGCTCACCAACATCAAATTCACCCCTCCACTTT. This translates into CASSPTSNSPLHF.

The J gene is TRBJ1-2, the V gene TRBV9, with D possibly matching TRBD1 (5 bases). The V end was cut by 2 bases, the J end by 1 base, with 12 bases between. The CDR3 totals 15 residues. The germline V gene has CDR1 SGDLS and CDR2 YYNGEE. The CDR3 loop is CASSVGTTYNYGYTF. Written as DNA, the CDR3 is TGTGCCAGCAGCGTGGGGACTACCTATAACTATGGCTACACCTTC.

The rearrangement links TRBV6-6 to TRBJ2-2, with D maybe TRBD2 (5 bases). The V gene's germline CDR1 is MNHNY and CDR2 SVGAGI (reference sequence). The V gene lost 8 bases and the J gene lost 4 bases, with 17 bases spanning the gap. This CDR3 contains 15 residues. For the CDR3, the DNA is TGTGCCAGCGGACTGGTAGTTGATCTCACCGGGGAGCTGTTTTTT. Its protein is CASGLVVDLTGELFF.

The chain is built from TRBV9 and TRBJ2-3; tentatively, D is TRBD2 (7 bases). Trimming shortened V by 4 bases and J by 6 bases, and 15 bases separated the two germline ends. The CDR3 totals 14 residues. CDR1 and CDR2 from the germline V gene are SGDLS and YYNGEE. For the CDR3, the DNA is TGTGCCAGCAGCCCCCGCGGGGGCCGGGATACGCAGTATTTT. Translated, it gives CASSPRGGRDTQYF. Looking up the rest from reference TRBV9 and TRBJ2-3 gives the full variable domain: DSGVTQTPKHLITATGQRVTLRCSPRSGDLSVYWYQQSLDQGLQFLIQYYNGEERAKGNILERFSAQQFPDLHSELNLSSLELGDSALYFCASSPRGGRDTQYFGPGTRLTVL.

J is TRBJ1-5 and V is TRBV28, with TRBD1 matching 7 bases. J lost 4 bases, V lost 4 bases, and 10 bases had no gene match. From germline, CDR1 is MDHEN and CDR2 SYDVKM. The length of the CDR3 is 16 residues. CDR3: CASSSGGQEVNQPQHF. DNA of the CDR3: TGTGCCAGCAGTTCGGGTGGACAGGAGGTTAATCAGCCCCAGCATTTT. Using reference TRBV28 and TRBJ1-5 for the parts outside the CDR3, the full variable domain is DVKVTQSSRYLVKRTGEKVFLECVQDMDHENMFWYRQDPGLGLRLIYFSYDVKMKEKGDIPEGYSVSREKKERFSLILESASTNQTSMYLCASSSGGQEVNQPQHFGDGTRLSIL.